The present entry profiles one T cell receptor (beta chain) with its context. Its antigen has not been determined. No much larger clone is present one base from it, and per-base qualities are unavailable. Libraries came from PCR. Sequencing took place on an Illumina HiSeq 2500. To normalize quantification of the TCRbeta repertoire, the TCR libraries were built with molecular barcoding that relied on unique molecular identifiers. TCRdb passed the public sequencing reads through fastp at Q25 and MiXCR, retaining productive beta sequences. Rows with a matching CDR3 protein are joined into one entry that keeps the most common DNA and genes. The sample table records about 580,000 distinct CDR3 sequences; roughly 24% of these occur just once. 11% to 15% of the sample is held by the ten biggest clonotypes. The data stem from a study of T-cell reconstitution after alpha-beta-depleted transplantation in children (dated by TCRdb to the mid-2010s). In the study overall: Using TCR repertoire profiling, the study quantitatively followed how T-cell immune reconstitution unfolded in children after TCRalphabeta/CD19-depleted allogeneic hematopoietic cell transplantation. The study at large found these results: The high TCRbeta diversity at day 60 in some patients was ascribed to recipient T cells and intrathymic progenitors that had survived conditioning. The apparently early alphabetaT-cell count recovery about two months after transplant was reportedly dependent on only several hundred rapidly expanded clones derived from non-depleted graft cells. The frequencies of hyperexpanded clones fell over the following months, and after one year, T-cell counts and TCRbeta diversity were mostly attributed to newly produced T cells.

The sample's treatment or condition label, in plain terms: allogeneic hematopoietic cell transplantation with graft depleted of TCRalphabeta T cells and CD19 B cells. Transplant recipients were children who received TCRalphabeta/CD19-depleted allogeneic hematopoietic cell grafts. The source material was PBMCs, mostly from graft donor cells, sampled 360 days after TCRalphabeta/CD19-depleted stem cell transplant. The TCR originated in a boy under two years old who had a stem cell transplant for acute myeloid leukemia, so the T cells may come from the graft donor.

The DNA reads TGTGCCAGCAGCCGCTGGACTAGCGGGGGTTACGAGCAGTACTTC. Translated, this gives CASSRWTSGGYEQYF. The chain joins TRBV3-1 to TRBJ2-7; TRBD2 lines up with 13 middle nucleotides. Including the terminal cysteine and phenylalanine, the CDR3 comprises 15 residues. The CDR3 DNA has 45 bases and is translated from base 1. CDR1 and CDR2 are drawn from the germline V gene (reference sequence): LGHDT, YNNKEL. Unmatched junction bases come to 4, with V trimmed by 4 bases and J by 4 bases.